One sample yielded the 20 T cell receptor beta chains listed below, sequenced in a study of early T cells in non-severe SARS-CoV-2 infection. TCRdb reanalysed the 5' RACE reads using MiXCR and keeps one entry per CDR3 protein. The sample consists of tens of thousands of distinct CDR3 sequences, about 6.4% of them appearing once. The sample consisted of whole blood, taken at baseline. All receptors come from an adult who was a healthcare worker with PCR-confirmed SARS-CoV-2 infection or an uninfected control (not recorded which).

The gene calls are TRBV5-6 and TRBJ2-1, with TRBD2 matching over 7 bases. Germline CDR1 reads SGHDT; CDR2 reads YYEEEE. The length of the CDR3 is 17 residues. J gave up 4 bases and V 4 bases, and 14 bases lay outside the gene matches. CDR3 sequence: CASSQEAWRGTYNEQFF. The CDR3 bases are TGTGCCAGCAGCCAAGAGGCTTGGCGGGGGACTTACAATGAGCAGTTCTTC.

The CDR3 protein is CASSLDGTGPYEQYF. The CDR3 DNA reads TGTGCCAGCAGCTTAGACGGGACAGGGCCCTACGAGCAGTACTTC. V is TRBV11-3 and J is TRBJ2-7, with 9 bases that match TRBD1. There are 15 residues in the CDR3. The junction had 2 bases not matched to a gene; V was cut back by 0 bases and J by 2 bases. The germline CDR1 and CDR2 sequences are SGHNT and YENEEA.

Only a few counts were recorded for this clonotype. The chain combines TRBV30 with TRBJ1-2; D unclear. Trimming removed 6 bases from V and 3 bases from J, with 11 bases in between. The CDR3 length is 12 residues. Per the germline V gene, CDR1 is GTSNPN and CDR2 is SVGIG (reference sequence). This CDR3 is CACSGSYYGYTF. The CDR3 DNA follows: TGTGCCTGTAGCGGGAGTTACTATGGCTACACCTTC.

This clonotype was observed at least ten times. The rearrangement joins TRBV10-1 to TRBJ2-2; unclear D gene. V dropped 8 bases and J dropped 5 bases, with 12 bases sitting between them. There are 13 residues in the CDR3. CDR1 is WNHNN, CDR2 SYGVQD, per germline (reference sequence). The CDR3 here is CASAPRWTGELFF. The CDR3 DNA follows: TGCGCCAGCGCTCCCAGATGGACCGGGGAGCTGTTTTTT.

This clonotype was seen a few times. The V and J genes are TRBV7-9 and TRBJ2-7, with 8 bases fitting TRBD2. The trim removed 5 bases at V and 2 bases at J, leaving 11 bases unmatched. The CDR3 spans 16 residues. Germline loops: CDR1 SEHNR, CDR2 FQNEAQ (reference sequence). The CDR3 sequence: CASSREAGGRPYEQYF. The CDR3 nucleotides read TGTGCCAGCAGCCGTGAGGCGGGGGGCCGTCCCTACGAGCAGTACTTC. The variable domain in full, completed from reference TRBV7-9 and TRBJ2-7, reads DTGVSQNPRHKITKRGQNVTFRCDPISEHNRLYWYRQTLGQGPEFLTYFQNEAQLEKSRLLSDRFSAERPKGSFSTLEIQRTEQGDSAMYLCASSREAGGRPYEQYFGPGTRLTVT.

This clonotype was counted at least ten times. The chain couples TRBV29-1 to TRBJ2-5; unclear D gene. The ends were cut back, 4 bases at V and 5 bases at J, with 11 bases in the middle. The CDR3 is 12 residues long. Germline V gives CDR1 SQVTM, CDR2 ANQGSEA. CDR3 nucleotide sequence: TGCAGCGTTGTCGCCATTGATGAGACCCAGTACTTC. Residues: CSVVAIDETQYF.

This clonotype was detected many times. This chain joins TRBV7-2 and TRBJ2-5, with D unclear. This CDR3 is 15 amino acids long. V was cut by 4 bases and J by 0 bases, with 12 bases left in between. Germline values: CDR1 SGHTA, CDR2 FQGNSA. The CDR3 loop reads CASSYSPEYQETQYF. The DNA for the CDR3 is TGTGCCAGCAGCTATTCTCCAGAGTACCAAGAGACCCAGTACTTC. Drawing the rest from reference TRBV7-2 and TRBJ2-5, the complete variable domain is GAGVSQSPSNKVTEKGKDVELRCDPISGHTALYWYRQSLGQGLEFLIYFQGNSAPDKSGLPSDRFSAERTGGSVSTLTIQRTQQEDSAVYLCASSYSPEYQETQYFGPGTRLLVL.

V is TRBV25-1 and J is TRBJ2-5, with a possible D match to TRBD2 (7 bases). Germline CDR1 reads MGHDK; CDR2 reads SYGVNS. CDR3 length equals 15 residues. CDR3 sequence: CATAPFAGAEETQYF. CDR3 in DNA: TGTGCGACAGCTCCTTTCGCGGGGGCGGAAGAGACCCAGTACTTC.

This clonotype showed up just a few times. This chain links TRBV6-5 with TRBJ1-2; 8 bases line up with TRBD1. CDR3 size: 14 residues. Germline CDR1 reads MNHEY; CDR2 reads SVGAGI. Trimming took 5 bases from V and 7 from J; bases not matched to a gene: 9. In nucleotides, the CDR3 is TGTGCCAGCAGTCACCCGGACAGGGACCTTGGCTACACCTTC. Amino acids: CASSHPDRDLGYTF.

This clonotype was counted ten times or more. The J gene is TRBJ2-3, the V gene TRBV27, with a weak D call TRBD1 (5 bases). This CDR3 is 15 amino acids long. Germline CDR1 is MNHEY and CDR2 is SMNVEV (reference sequence). The germline V and J ends were trimmed by 2 bases and 6 bases, with 15 bases remaining between them. The CDR3 bases are TGTGCCAGCAGTTTACGGGCCGGCAGGGTGGATACGCAGTATTTT. Protein product: CASSLRAGRVDTQYF.

This chain uses TRBV18 with TRBJ2-7; 7 nucleotides match TRBD1. Germline values: CDR1 KGHSH, CDR2 LQKENI. The CDR3 consists of 12 residues. The trim removed 5 bases at V and 5 bases at J, leaving 3 bases unmatched. Here the CDR3 DNA reads TGTGCCAGCTCATCACAGGGGAACGAGCAGTACTTC. This encodes CASSSQGNEQYF.

This clonotype was seen many times. The chain couples TRBV11-2 to TRBJ1-5; 9 bases align to TRBD1. CDR3 size: 14 residues. Germline V CDR1 and CDR2: SGHAT, FQNNGV. V shed 1 base and J 9 bases; nucleotides not matched to a gene: 4. CDR3 protein: CASSLGTGERPQHF. The CDR3 nucleotides are TGTGCCAGCAGCTTAGGGACAGGGGAACGGCCCCAGCATTTT.

Ten or more counts support this clonotype. The chain carries TRBV5-5 and TRBJ2-5, with a weak D call TRBD1 (5 bases). Germline assignment: CDR1 SGHKS and CDR2 YYEKEE (reference sequence). Trimming left V 4 bases short and J 4 bases short, with 14 bases between. The CDR3 extends over 14 amino acids. This CDR3 is CASSIQGKGETQYF. The CDR3 nucleotides read TGTGCCAGCAGCATCCAGGGTAAAGGAGAGACCCAGTACTTC.

In this sample, this clonotype turned up many times. The chain couples TRBV10-2 to TRBJ2-5; TRBD1 matches at 7 bases. The CDR3 loop spans 13 amino acids. The germline V gene encodes CDR1 WSHSY and CDR2 SAAADI. With V trimmed by 7 bases and J by 1 base, 3 bases remained unmatched. The DNA for the CDR3 is TGCGCCAGCAATTGGGACAGCCAAGAGACCCAGTACTTC. Amino acids: CASNWDSQETQYF.

A few counts support this clonotype. The J gene is TRBJ2-1, the V gene TRBV12-3 or TRBV12-4; 12 nucleotides line up with TRBD2. Losses at the gene ends were 8 bases for V and 4 bases for J; bases not matched to a gene: 3. The CDR3 loop spans 14 amino acids. In DNA form, the CDR3 reads TGTGCCAGCCGGACTAGCGGGGTGTACAATGAGCAGTTCTTC. The encoded protein is CASRTSGVYNEQFF.

This clonotype was counted between two and nine times. The V and J genes are TRBV5-5 and TRBJ1-1; the match to TRBD1 covers 9 bases. CDR1 is SGHKS, CDR2 YYEKEE, per germline (reference sequence). This CDR3 is 13 amino acids long. The trim removed 4 bases at V and 4 bases at J, leaving 2 bases unmatched. CDR3 DNA: TGTGCCAGCAGCCTGGACAGGGGCACTGAAGCTTTCTTT. It codes for CASSLDRGTEAFF.

This clonotype showed up many times. The CDR3 DNA reads as TGTGCCAGCAGCTTGGCCCTACTAGATACGCAGTATTTT. This sequence encodes CASSLALLDTQYF. The genes are TRBV5-6 and TRBJ2-3; the D is unclear. The CDR3 totals 13 residues. V was clipped by 0 bases and J by 5 bases, with 7 bases between them. Germline values: CDR1 SGHDT, CDR2 YYEEEE.

This clonotype was recorded a few times. The chain couples TRBV7-2 to TRBJ1-5, with D unresolved. CDR1 and CDR2 (germline): SGHTA, FQGNSA. V gave up 1 base and J gave up 9 bases, with 13 bases separating them. There are 14 residues in the CDR3. The CDR3 here is CASSLEPAGGPQHF. The CDR3 coding sequence is TGTGCCAGCAGCTTAGAACCGGCGGGAGGGCCCCAGCATTTT.

This clonotype was seen ten or more times. V usage is TRBV27 and J usage is TRBJ2-7; unclear D gene. The V end lost 6 bases, the J end lost 5 bases, and 8 bases lay between the germline ends. The V gene's germline CDR1 is MNHEY and CDR2 SMNVEV (reference sequence). The length of the CDR3 is 11 residues. CDR3 sequence (DNA): TGTGCCAGCAGCCATAGAAACGAGCAGTACTTC. Amino acid sequence: CASSHRNEQYF.

This sequence joins TRBV4-3 and TRBJ2-3; either TRBD1 or TRBD2 may fit D (5 bases each). The CDR3 spans 15 residues. Germline V gene lookup returns CDR1 LGHNA and CDR2 YSLEER. V lost 2 bases and J lost 10, with 19 bases in between. The CDR3 DNA sequence: TGCGCCAGCAGCCAAAAGTTTAGAAGAGGGGCTGCGCAGTATTTT. Translated, it gives CASSQKFRRGAAQYF.